The 18 T cell receptor beta chains reported below all come from one sample, sequenced in a study of beta chain features in type 1 diabetes. As every portion of the isolated RNA was reverse transcribed, the sequencing read expressed TCRB transcripts. TCRdb's table, derived via immunoSEQ multiplex PCR, lists solely in-frame clones and lacks some. The repertoire includes a few hundred thousand clones, around 12% of them detected once, and approximately 0.011% sits in the top ten. Findings and limits, study-wide: Patients with Type 1 diabetes showed moderately but significantly shorter TCRB CDR3s in all four CD4+ subsets.

No antigen is known for these receptors. Material for sequencing was naive CD4+ T cells from blood. The source is a woman between 18 and 29 years old with type 1 diabetes.

V gene TRBV2 combines with J gene TRBJ1-5; D ambiguous. Germline V CDR1 and CDR2: SNHLY, FYNNEI. The CDR3 extends over 13 amino acids. Deletions cut 8 bases from V and 0 bases from J, with 8 bases between. CDR3 region: CASRSYSNQPQHF. The CDR3 DNA is TGTGCCAGCCGAAGCTATAGCAATCAGCCCCAGCATTTT. The variable domain in full, completed from reference TRBV2 and TRBJ1-5, reads EPEVTQTPSHQVTQMGQEVILRCVPISNHLYFYWYRQILGQKVEFLVSFYNNEISEKSEIFDDQFSVERPDGSNFTLKIRSTKLEDSAMYFCASRSYSNQPQHFGDGTRLSIL.

This clone was seen a few times. The chain uses TRBV4-1 and TRBJ2-1; the match to TRBD2 covers 13 bases. The CDR3 extends over 17 amino acids. J gave up 5 bases and V 2 bases, and 6 bases lay outside the gene matches. Germline V CDR1 and CDR2: MGHRA, YSYEKL. CDR3 in amino acids: CASSQPTSGRYNNEQFF. CDR3 nucleotide sequence: TGCGCCAGCAGCCAACCGACTAGCGGGAGGTATAACAATGAGCAGTTCTTC.

Only a few counts were recorded for this clone. The gene calls are TRBV7-3 and TRBJ1-2; D is perhaps TRBD1 (5 bases). This CDR3 contains 13 residues. Germline V gives CDR1 SGHTA, CDR2 FQGTGA. The V end was cut by 4 bases, the J end by 7 bases, with 13 bases between. The CDR3 loop is CASSSDPQGGYTF. The CDR3 DNA reads as TGTGCCAGCAGCTCAGACCCCCAGGGTGGCTACACCTTC.

This clone was detected a few times. The chain links TRBV29-1 to TRBJ1-2, with a weak D call TRBD1 (5 bases). V lost 4 bases and J 4 bases, leaving 16 bases between the germline ends. CDR1 and CDR2 (germline): SQVTM, ANQGSEA. This CDR3 comprises 14 residues. The CDR3 DNA reads as TGCAGCGTTGCCGCAGGGAACCCCATCTATGGCTACACCTTC. It is translated as CSVAAGNPIYGYTF.

This clone showed up just a few times. The CDR3 reads CASSQYGGLETQYF. Here the CDR3 DNA reads TGCGCCAGCAGCCAATACGGGGGGCTTGAGACCCAGTACTTC. This chain uses TRBV4-3 with TRBJ2-5, with D tentatively TRBD2 (7 bases). With 2 bases removed from V and 5 bases from J, the gap between germline ends came to 12 bases. There are 14 residues in the CDR3. CDR1 LGHNA and CDR2 YSLEER come from the germline V gene.

This chain joins TRBV6-5 and TRBJ2-4; 9 bases are a match to TRBD1. The germline CDR1 and CDR2 sequences are MNHEY and SVGAGI. J lost 6 bases, V lost 0 bases, and 3 bases had no gene match. CDR3 length equals 15 residues. The DNA of the CDR3 is TGTGCCAGCAGTTACTCGTACAGGGGGCTAAACATTCAGTACTTC. This codes for CASSYSYRGLNIQYF.

This chain uses TRBV4-2 with TRBJ2-5, with 7 bases lining up with TRBD2. Germline values: CDR1 LGHNA, CDR2 YNFKEQ. CDR3 length equals 15 residues. V shed 2 bases, J shed 5 bases, and the junction held 8 bases outside the gene matches. Written as DNA, the CDR3 is TGTGCCAGCAGCCAAAGGCGGGGAGGGGTGGAGACCCAGTACTTC. Protein: CASSQRRGGVETQYF.

This sequence joins TRBV11-2 and TRBJ2-7, with a weak D call TRBD1 (7 bases). V was shortened by 3 bases and J by 6 bases, with 15 bases between the two germline ends. Germline CDR1 is SGHAT and CDR2 is FQNNGV. The CDR3 length is 14 residues. The CDR3 protein is CASSLVQGRREQYF. The CDR3 coding sequence is TGTGCCAGCAGCTTGGTACAGGGGAGGCGCGAGCAGTACTTC.

J is TRBJ2-1 and V is TRBV5-4; D possibly corresponds to TRBD1 (6 bases). CDR3 size: 16 residues. Per germline, CDR1 SGHNT and CDR2 YYREEE (reference sequence). Trimming removed 4 bases from V and 4 bases from J, with 18 bases in between. CDR3 region: CASSPPRTGMYNEQFF. The CDR3 DNA reads TGTGCCAGCAGCCCCCCCCGAACAGGGATGTACAATGAGCAGTTCTTC.

This clone has a single count. This sequence joins TRBV12-5 and TRBJ1-2, with no clear D. The CDR3 runs 13 residues. Germline values: CDR1 LGHNT, CDR2 FRNRAP. V gave up 6 bases and J gave up 4 bases, with 12 bases separating them. The DNA of the CDR3 is TGTGCTAGTGGACCACAGAGCCTCTATGGCTACACCTTC. Translating gives CASGPQSLYGYTF. Based on the CDR3 plus reference TRBV12-5 and TRBJ1-2, the full variable domain is DARVTQTPRHKVTEMGQEVTMRCQPILGHNTVFWYRQTMMQGLELLAYFRNRAPLDDSGMPKDRFSAEMPDATLATLKIQPSEPRDSAVYFCASGPQSLYGYTFGSGTRLTVV.

The chain is built from TRBV5-1 and TRBJ1-1; D gene uncertain. V dropped 5 bases and J dropped 3 bases, with 11 bases sitting between them. The CDR3 runs 13 residues. Germline CDR1 and CDR2: SGHRS and YFSETQ. The chain's CDR3 is CASSSGGDTEAFF. The DNA for the CDR3 is TGCGCCAGCAGTAGCGGCGGCGACACTGAAGCTTTCTTT.

This clone has just a few counts. This chain connects TRBV25-1 to TRBJ2-6, with D maybe TRBD1 (6 bases). The CDR3 length is 15 residues. From germline, CDR1 is MGHDK and CDR2 SYGVNS. Between the trimmed V and J ends, which lost 6 bases and 0 bases, there was a span of 9 bases. The CDR3 bases are TGTGCCAGCAGCGGACAGAGCTCTGGGGCCAACGTCCTGACTTTC. Amino acid sequence: CASSGQSSGANVLTF.

This clone has a handful of counts. This chain links TRBV29-1 with TRBJ1-1; no clear D gene. CDR3 length: 14 residues. Trimming pared 2 bases from V and 5 bases from J, leaving 15 bases between. Germline V gene lookup returns CDR1 SQVTM and CDR2 ANQGSEA. CDR3 region: CSVEYFGEATEAFF. CDR3 bases: TGCAGCGTTGAATATTTTGGTGAGGCTACTGAAGCTTTCTTT.

This clone turned up a few times. This rearrangement joins TRBV7-2 to TRBJ2-2, with 8 nucleotides matching TRBD1. Germline V gives CDR1 SGHTA, CDR2 FQGNSA. Trimming removed 3 bases from V and 7 bases from J; junction bases left unmatched: 4. The CDR3 runs to 14 residues. The CDR3 is CASSFRGRGGELFF. The CDR3 DNA is TGTGCCAGCAGCTTCAGGGGGCGGGGCGGGGAGCTGTTTTTT.

CDR3 coding DNA: TGTGCCTGGAGTGGGAGCAATACCGGGGAGCTGTTTTTT. Translating it yields CAWSGSNTGELFF. The V and J genes are TRBV30 and TRBJ2-2; D is ambiguous. Germline V CDR1 and CDR2: GTSNPN, SVGIG (reference sequence). Trimming shortened V by 1 base and J by 5 bases, and 8 bases separated the two germline ends. CDR3 length: 13 amino acids.

A few counts support this clone. The V and J genes are TRBV29-1 and TRBJ1-1; the match to TRBD1 covers 7 bases. V was clipped by 6 bases and J by 8 bases; unmatched bases: 15. Looked up from germline, CDR1 is SQVTM and CDR2 is ANQGSEA. The CDR3 runs to 14 residues. The CDR3 loop reads CSVERYQGVAEAFF. Written as DNA, the CDR3 is TGCAGCGTAGAACGGTACCAGGGGGTAGCGGAAGCTTTCTTT.

V usage is TRBV19 and J usage is TRBJ2-5, with 9 bases matching TRBD2. In germline, CDR1 is LNHDA, CDR2 SQIVND (reference sequence). CDR3 size: 15 residues. With V trimmed by 4 bases and J by 5 bases, 8 bases remained unmatched. The CDR3 loop is CASSKIAGETETQYF. CDR3 sequence (DNA): TGTGCCAGTAGTAAAATAGCGGGAGAGACTGAGACCCAGTACTTC. Full variable domain (remainder filled in from reference TRBV19 and TRBJ2-5): DGGITQSPKYLFRKEGQNVTLSCEQNLNHDAMYWYRQDPGQGLRLIYYSQIVNDFQKGDIAEGYSVSREKKESFPLTVTSAQKNPTAFYLCASSKIAGETETQYFGPGTRLLVL.

This clone has more than one count but fewer than ten. This chain links TRBV19 with TRBJ2-4; 11 bases align to TRBD2. The CDR3 has 13 residues. J gave up 7 bases and V 6 bases, and 2 bases lay outside the gene matches. Germline V lookup: CDR1 LNHDA, CDR2 SQIVND (reference sequence). In DNA form, the CDR3 reads TGTGCCAGTAGGCGGACTAGCGGGAACATTCAGTACTTC. Translated: CASRRTSGNIQYF.